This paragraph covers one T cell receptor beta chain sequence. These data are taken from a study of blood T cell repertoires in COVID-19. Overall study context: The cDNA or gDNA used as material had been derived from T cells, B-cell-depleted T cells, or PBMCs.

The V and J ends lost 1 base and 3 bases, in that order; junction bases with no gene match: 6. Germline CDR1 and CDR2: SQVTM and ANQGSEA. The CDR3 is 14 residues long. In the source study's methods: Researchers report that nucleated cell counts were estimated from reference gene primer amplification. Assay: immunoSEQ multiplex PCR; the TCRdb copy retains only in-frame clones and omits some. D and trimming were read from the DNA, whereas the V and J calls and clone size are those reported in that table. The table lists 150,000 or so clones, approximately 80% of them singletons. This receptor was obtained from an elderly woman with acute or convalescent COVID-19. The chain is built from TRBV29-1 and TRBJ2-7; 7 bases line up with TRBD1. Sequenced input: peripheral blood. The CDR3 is CSVEGGDRYYEQYF. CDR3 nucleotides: TGCAGCGTTGAAGGAGGGGACAGATACTACGAGCAGTACTTC.